These 26 T cell receptor beta chains were sequenced from one sample in a study of OX40 agonist ivuxolimab in advanced cancers. Method: immunoSEQ multiplex PCR; TCRdb's copy keeps in-frame clones and lacks some. The sample shows under 80,000 clones, roughly 87% of them seen only once. The sample in question was CD4+ or CD8+ T cells sorted from blood, obtained in a trial of the OX40 agonist ivuxolimab. Receptor source: an adult with an advanced solid tumor such as melanoma, head and neck, liver or kidney cancer.

The CDR3 DNA sequence: TGCGCCAGCAGCCAAGCAGAACTCCGCGGAAACACCGGGGAGCTGTTTTTT. Translating it yields CASSQAELRGNTGELFF. This chain connects TRBV4-1 to TRBJ2-2; D call uncertain. CDR1 MGHRA and CDR2 YSYEKL come from the germline V gene. The CDR3 runs 17 residues. Trimming took 1 base from V and 2 from J, leaving 14 bases between them.

CDR3 loop: CASKGAPSSYEQYF. CDR3 sequence (DNA): TGTGCCAGTAAAGGGGCGCCGAGCTCCTACGAGCAGTACTTC. This chain links TRBV19 with TRBJ2-7; weak D call: TRBD1 (5 bases). Trimming shortened V by 7 bases and J by 0 bases, and 13 bases separated the two germline ends. The germline V gene has CDR1 LNHDA and CDR2 SQIVND (reference sequence). The CDR3 covers 14 residues.

V gene TRBV5-1 combines with J gene TRBJ1-1, with TRBD1 matching over 7 bases. Germline-derived CDR1 and CDR2 are SGHRS and YFSETQ. The CDR3 has 14 residues. The J segment lost 5 bases and the V segment lost 1 base, leaving 5 bases of the junction unmatched. CDR3 in amino acids: CASSLYRGGTEAFF. CDR3 DNA: TGCGCCAGCAGCTTGTACAGGGGAGGAACTGAAGCTTTCTTT.

The J gene is TRBJ2-1, the V gene TRBV6-5; 8 nucleotides align to TRBD1. V lost 6 bases, J lost 8 bases, and 9 bases stayed unmatched. Germline V gene lookup returns CDR1 MNHEY and CDR2 SVGAGI. This CDR3 contains 14 residues. Written as DNA, the CDR3 is TGTGCCAGCAGGACAGGGGACTCTGGCGATGAGCAGTTCTTC. It encodes CASRTGDSGDEQFF.

The chain links TRBV5-8 to TRBJ2-5; D is perhaps TRBD1 (5 bases). This CDR3 comprises 14 residues. V gave up 5 bases and J gave up 4 bases, with 15 bases separating them. From germline, CDR1 is SGHTS and CDR2 YDEGEE. CDR3 residues: CASSRKGWTETQYF. CDR3 DNA: TGTGCCAGCAGTAGGAAGGGGTGGACAGAGACCCAGTACTTC.

This clone was detected only a few times. The rearrangement links TRBV28 to TRBJ2-7; D is unresolved. The germline CDR1 and CDR2 sequences are MDHEN and SYDVKM. V dropped 6 bases and J dropped 3 bases, with 12 bases sitting between them. CDR3 length: 13 amino acids. The CDR3 reads CASRRVNIYEQYF. CDR3 DNA sequence: TGTGCCAGCAGAAGGGTTAATATCTACGAGCAGTACTTC.

The chain employs TRBV15 and TRBJ1-5, with a tentative D call TRBD1 (5 bases). Germline V gene lookup returns CDR1 LNHNV and CDR2 YYDKDF (reference sequence). Trimming stripped 1 base from V and 7 bases from J, with 23 bases between. The CDR3 is 18 residues long. CDR3 sequence reads: CATSRVPINSGSVQPQHF. CDR3 nucleotide sequence: TGTGCCACCAGCAGAGTCCCCATTAACTCAGGGTCCGTCCAGCCCCAGCATTTT.

The rearrangement uses TRBV6-1 and TRBJ2-1; TRBD1 agrees at 8 bases. V was clipped by 3 bases and J by 15 bases; unmatched bases: 4. CDR1 is MNHNS, CDR2 SASEGT, per germline. This CDR3 is 11 amino acids long. CDR3 in DNA: TGTGCCAGCAGTGAGAGGACAGGGTCGTTCTTC. This codes for CASSERTGSFF.

The chain recombines TRBV7-5 with TRBJ1-3. TRBV7-5 represents a pseudogene. The CDR3 has 16 amino acids. CDR3 in amino acids: CVRSLTDWSSGNTIYF. CDR3 bases: TGTGTCAGAAGCCTGACCGACTGGAGCTCTGGAAACACCATATATTTT.

The chain uses TRBV6-5 and TRBJ1-1; weak D call: TRBD1 (6 bases). Germline CDR1 is MNHEY and CDR2 is SVGAGI. This CDR3 is built from 14 residues. The V and J ends lost 6 bases and 1 base respectively, with 12 bases between them. Here the CDR3 DNA reads TGTGCCAGCAGCGGGACAAGGGCGAACACTGAAGCTTTCTTT. Translated: CASSGTRANTEAFF.

This clone came up once. The V gene is TRBV18, the J gene TRBJ2-3; perhaps TRBD1 as D (8 bases). Germline CDR1 reads KGHSH; CDR2 reads LQKENI. V lost 3 bases, J lost 4 bases, and 14 bases lay in between. CDR3 length equals 15 residues. The CDR3 here is CASSPQGAGADTQYF. The CDR3 coding sequence is TGTGCCAGCTCACCGCAGGGGGCGGGGGCAGATACGCAGTATTTT.

The chain recombines TRBV5-8 with TRBJ2-5, with TRBD2 matching over 13 bases. This CDR3 contains 18 residues. Germline CDR1 SGHTS, CDR2 YDEGEE. Losses at the gene ends were 0 bases for V and 2 bases for J; bases not matched to a gene: 7. The CDR3 coding sequence is TGTGCCAGCAGCTTGGTGTGGGGGACTAGCGGGGTACAAGAGACCCAGTACTTC. This gives the protein CASSLVWGTSGVQETQYF. The full variable domain, in which reference TRBV5-8 and TRBJ2-5 provide the parts outside the CDR3, is EAGVTQSPTHLIKTRGQQATLRCSPISGHTSVYWYQQALGLGLQFLLWYDEGEERNRGNFPPRFSGRQFPNYSSELNVNALELEDSALYLCASSLVWGTSGVQETQYFGPGTRLLVL.

CDR3 loop: CASSLEGGGSSGDTQYF. DNA for the CDR3: TGTGCCAGCAGCTTGGAGGGAGGCGGCTCCTCAGGGGATACGCAGTATTTT. The chain couples TRBV5-6 to TRBJ2-3; tentatively, D is TRBD2 (6 bases). Germline V lookup: CDR1 SGHDT, CDR2 YYEEEE. Deletions cut 0 bases from V and 6 bases from J, with 20 bases between. This CDR3 is 17 amino acids long.

The CDR3 bases are TGTGCCAGCAGCTATAACAGGAACAATGAGCAGTTCTTC. Translating gives CASSYNRNNEQFF. This chain connects TRBV7-2 to TRBJ2-1; perhaps TRBD1 as D (5 bases). V lost 4 bases to trimming and J lost 5 bases, with 9 bases between them. CDR1 and CDR2 from the germline V gene are SGHTA and FQGNSA. This CDR3 is 13 amino acids long.

This chain connects TRBV19 to TRBJ1-5; D remains unclear. V gave up 4 bases and J gave up 0 bases, with 10 bases separating them. Germline values: CDR1 LNHDA, CDR2 SQIVND (reference sequence). The CDR3 sequence is 15 residues long. The CDR3 DNA reads as TGTGCCAGTAGTAGGTTCGAAGATAGCAATCAGCCCCAGCATTTT. Protein sequence: CASSRFEDSNQPQHF.

The chain is built from TRBV6-6 and TRBJ1-6; perhaps TRBD1 as D (5 bases). Germline V gene sequence: CDR1 MNHNY, CDR2 SVGAGI (reference sequence). V was shortened by 6 bases and J by 8 bases, with 8 bases between the two germline ends. The CDR3 runs to 12 residues. The CDR3 nucleotides read TGTGCCAGCAGCCAGGGCGATTCACCCCTCCACTTT. Protein product: CASSQGDSPLHF.

The rearrangement joins TRBV18 to TRBJ1-1; 8 nucleotides line up with TRBD1. Looked up from germline, CDR1 is KGHSH and CDR2 is LQKENI. The CDR3 contains 14 residues. Trimming took 8 bases from V and 1 from J; bases not matched to a gene: 6. CDR3: CASRRGTGNTEAFF. In DNA form, the CDR3 reads TGTGCCAGCCGCCGAGGGACAGGGAACACTGAAGCTTTCTTT.

The chain couples TRBV7-9 to TRBJ1-2, with 12 positions matching TRBD1. With V trimmed by 9 bases and J by 5 bases, 13 bases remained unmatched. Germline CDR1 is SEHNR and CDR2 is FQNEAQ (reference sequence). There are 16 residues in the CDR3. This chain's CDR3 is CASNLGTGGVGYGYTF. The CDR3, as DNA: TGTGCCAGTAACCTAGGGACAGGGGGCGTCGGATATGGCTACACCTTC.

This clone was counted a single time. The chain combines TRBV29-1 with TRBJ2-3, with D uncertain. The germline CDR1 and CDR2 sequences are SQVTM and ANQGSEA. The V gene lost 1 base and the J gene lost 4 bases, with 6 bases spanning the gap. The CDR3 totals 12 residues. The CDR3, as DNA: TGCAGCGTTGAAGTGAATCCAGATACGCAGTATTTT. This gives the protein CSVEVNPDTQYF.

This clone appeared a few times. The chain is built from TRBV7-8 and TRBJ1-2, with D possibly matching TRBD1 (5 bases). CDR3 size: 15 residues. Per germline, CDR1 SGHVS and CDR2 FQNEAQ. Trimming pared 4 bases from V and 6 bases from J, leaving 18 bases between. DNA of the CDR3: TGTGCCAGCAGCTCGGACCTACTACAGGTGGATGGCTACACCTTC. Protein: CASSSDLLQVDGYTF. Supplemented by reference TRBV7-8 and TRBJ1-2, the full variable domain reads GAGVSQSPRYKVAKRGQDVALRCDPISGHVSLFWYQQALGQGPEFLTYFQNEAQLDKSGLPSDRFFAERPEGSVSTLKIQRTQQEDSAVYLCASSSDLLQVDGYTFGSGTRLTVV.

As regards this clone: At one boundary the junction diverges from the germline segment, which might be a read error. Within the sample, other DNA sequences also encode this same CDR3. The chain uses TRBV4-1 and TRBJ1-3; 8 nucleotides agree with TRBD1. The CDR3 has 15 residues. The germline V gene has CDR1 MGHRA and CDR2 YSYEKL. CDR3 region: CASSQGSGGADTIYF. CDR3 DNA sequence: TGTGCCAGCAGCCAAGGTTCAGGGGGCGCGGACACCATATATTTT.

This clone was counted once. The V call is TRBV14, the J call TRBJ2-1; 7 nucleotides match TRBD2. CDR3 length: 14 amino acids. Germline CDR1 is SGHDN and CDR2 is FVKESK. After removal of 5 bases from V and 8 bases from J, the junction contained 9 bases not matched to a gene. The CDR3 region is CASSFGGFSDEQFF. CDR3 nucleotide sequence: TGTGCCAGCAGCTTCGGGGGGTTCAGCGATGAGCAGTTCTTC.

This rearrangement joins TRBV18 to TRBJ1-1, with TRBD1 identical over 8 bases. Trimming took 4 bases from V and 3 from J; bases not matched to a gene: 4. The germline V gene has CDR1 KGHSH and CDR2 LQKENI. There are 14 residues in the CDR3. CDR3 in amino acids: CASSLTGGDTEAFF. CDR3 DNA: TGTGCCAGCTCACTCACAGGGGGGGACACTGAAGCTTTCTTT.

This clone was detected once. The rearrangement joins TRBV6-5 to TRBJ1-6, with TRBD1 matching 8 bases. Germline V gene sequence: CDR1 MNHEY, CDR2 SVGAGI. This CDR3 region has 14 residues. Trimming cost V 10 bases and J 7 bases; bases outside gene matches: 9. The CDR3 loop reads CATTDRGRNSPLHF. In DNA form, the CDR3 reads TGTGCCACGACCGACAGGGGTCGGAATTCACCCCTCCACTTT.

The chain recombines TRBV4-3 with TRBJ2-3; D possibly corresponds to TRBD2 (7 bases). The V gene lost 3 bases and the J gene lost 0 bases, with 13 bases spanning the gap. The CDR3 totals 16 residues. Germline loops: CDR1 LGHNA, CDR2 YSLEER. The CDR3 DNA reads TGCGCCAGCAGCCAGGGGGCTAGCGGCAGCACAGATACGCAGTATTTT. Its translation is CASSQGASGSTDTQYF.

The chain recombines TRBV15 with TRBJ2-1; D may match TRBD1 or TRBD2 (5 bases each). The V and J ends lost 1 base and 7 bases respectively, with 11 bases between them. This CDR3 contains 14 residues. From germline, CDR1 is LNHNV and CDR2 YYDKDF (reference sequence). In DNA, the CDR3 is TGTGCCACCAGCAGAGGGGGCGGGTCAAATGAGCAGTTCTTC. Its protein product is CATSRGGGSNEQFF.